What follows are 5 T cell receptor beta chains derived from one specimen sequenced in a study of blood T cell repertoires in COVID-19. TCRdb's copy holds only in-frame clones and misses some; the assay was immunoSEQ multiplex PCR. Among about 50,000 clones listed, approximately 80% were seen once. The sequenced material came from PBMCs or T cells enriched from blood (not recorded which). These receptors came from a woman between 50 and 59 years old with acute COVID-19.

V gene TRBV3-1 (or the pseudogene TRBV3-2) combines with J gene TRBJ1-1, with D uncertain. Per germline, CDR1 LGHDT and CDR2 YNNKEL (reference sequence). The CDR3 sequence is 13 residues long. Trimming took 3 bases from V and 4 from J, leaving 9 bases between them. CDR3 DNA: TGTGCCAGCAGCCAGAGGGAGGGCACTGAAGCTTTCTTT. This encodes CASSQREGTEAFF.

The chain carries TRBV10-2 and TRBJ2-7; 16 nucleotides match TRBD2. Germline loops: CDR1 WSHSY, CDR2 SAAADI. With V trimmed by 6 bases and J by 2 bases, 4 bases remained unmatched. The CDR3 is 16 residues long. CDR3 loop: CASRGLAGGKTYEQYF. In nucleotides, the CDR3 is TGCGCCAGCAGGGGACTAGCGGGGGGGAAAACCTACGAGCAGTACTTC.

The chain couples TRBV11-3 to TRBJ2-2; 7 nucleotides align to TRBD1. This CDR3 is 18 amino acids long. Germline V gene data show CDR1 as SGHNT and CDR2 as YENEEA. Losses at the gene ends were 2 bases for V and 7 bases for J; bases not matched to a gene: 16. The CDR3, as DNA: TGTGCCAGCAGCTTACCACTCTACGGGACCAGGGGGATCGGGGAGCTGTTTTTT. The encoded protein is CASSLPLYGTRGIGELFF.

The V and J genes are TRBV21-1 and TRBJ1-1; TRBD1 is taken as the D call from the table, unchecked against the DNA. TRBV21-1 is annotated as a pseudogene. The CDR3 runs 17 residues. The CDR3, as DNA: TGTGCCAACATAAAGGTAGGACAATTAAGTCTGAACACTGAAGCTTTCTTT. This codes for CANIKVGQLSLNTEAFF.

The genes are TRBV5-1 and TRBJ1-2; possible D gene TRBD1, 5 bases. Trimming pared 4 bases from V and 5 bases from J, leaving 12 bases between. CDR3 length: 13 residues. Per germline, CDR1 SGHRS and CDR2 YFSETQ. This chain's CDR3 is CASSAGSRYGYTF. The CDR3 region has the DNA TGCGCCAGCAGCGCAGGGTCGAGGTATGGCTACACCTTC.